This T cell receptor beta chain stems from a study of technical replicates of blood from a few donors. Between the trimmed V and J ends, which lost 3 bases and 7 bases, there was a span of 17 bases. The CDR3 is made up of 14 amino acids. The germline V gene has CDR1 SGHRS and CDR2 YFSETQ. Repertoires were generated with immunoSEQ multiplex PCR, while TCRdb's copy carries only in-frame clones and drops some. The sample has roughly 70,000 clones; about 90% are singletons. This TCR derives from a human donor in good health. This chain uses TRBV5-1 with TRBJ2-7; a weak D match, TRBD2 (7 bases). Sequencing was carried out using T cells isolated from PBMCs. CDR3 sequence (DNA): TGCGCCAGCAGCTCCAGAAGGGGGGGCGAGGAGCAGTACTTC. Translating it yields CASSSRRGGEEQYF.